A single sample gave rise to the 18 T cell receptor beta chains below, sequenced in a study of blood T cell repertoires in COVID-19. Assay: immunoSEQ multiplex PCR; the TCRdb copy retains only in-frame clones and omits some. This repertoire shows about 200,000 clones, more than 80% found once; its top ten account for roughly 10%. The sample was peripheral blood. The receptors shown here come from a woman of 80 years or more with acute or convalescent COVID-19.

The chain has TRBV5-1 and TRBJ2-1; TRBD2 matches 9 bases. Germline-derived CDR1 and CDR2 are SGHRS and YFSETQ. V shed 4 bases and J 3 bases; nucleotides not matched to a gene: 8. The CDR3 runs to 16 residues. The CDR3 is CASSPGAGGDYNEQFF. In DNA form, the CDR3 reads TGCGCCAGCAGCCCCGGGGCGGGAGGGGACTACAATGAGCAGTTCTTC.

The V gene is TRBV2, the J gene TRBJ2-5; D might be TRBD1 (5 bases). V lost 1 base and J lost 7, with 10 bases in between. The germline CDR1 and CDR2 sequences are SNHLY and FYNNEI. The CDR3 length is 13 residues. CDR3 region: CASSEGRVGTQYF. CDR3 bases: TGTGCCAGCAGTGAAGGCAGGGTAGGGACCCAGTACTTC.

This chain links TRBV5-6 with TRBJ1-2, with 10 nucleotides matching TRBD1. The germline CDR1 and CDR2 sequences are SGHDT and YYEEEE. Germline trimming cut 3 bases from V and 5 bases from J; bases unmatched to any gene: 19. The CDR3 loop spans 19 amino acids. CDR3 sequence reads: CASSSSRDRGGLNRYGYTF. CDR3 coding DNA: TGTGCCAGCAGCTCATCCCGGGACAGGGGAGGCTTGAATAGGTATGGCTACACCTTC.

For the CDR3, the DNA is TGTGCCAGCAGTCCCCAGGGGGGAAGGAGGGTTTACGAGCAGTACTTC. Amino acid sequence: CASSPQGGRRVYEQYF. V gene TRBV27 combines with J gene TRBJ2-7, with D possibly being TRBD1 (7 bases). The CDR3 totals 16 residues. Germline V lookup: CDR1 MNHEY, CDR2 SMNVEV (reference sequence). V was clipped by 5 bases and J by 4 bases, with 21 bases between them.

By share, this clone ranks as medium-sized. V usage is TRBV7-3 and J usage is TRBJ2-1; no clear D. The CDR3 covers 13 residues. Between the trimmed V and J ends, which lost 1 base and 4 bases, there was a span of 5 bases. Germline V lookup: CDR1 SGHTA, CDR2 FQGTGA. CDR3 sequence reads: CASSLRLYNEQFF. In DNA form, the CDR3 reads TGTGCCAGCAGCTTAAGGCTTTACAATGAGCAGTTCTTC.

The chain carries TRBV13 and TRBJ1-3, with TRBD1 as a possible D gene (6 bases). Per germline, CDR1 PRHDT and CDR2 FYEKMQ (reference sequence). V lost 10 bases and J 1 base, leaving 14 bases between the germline ends. The CDR3 is 14 residues long. The DNA of the CDR3 is TGTGCCACCTCTCGGGGGGCATCTGGAAACACCATATATTTT. Translating gives CATSRGASGNTIYF.

The chain employs TRBV27 and TRBJ2-2; 9 bases fit TRBD2. V gave up 9 bases and J gave up 1 base; unmatched junction bases: 9. The CDR3 consists of 16 residues. Germline loops: CDR1 MNHEY, CDR2 SMNVEV (reference sequence). In DNA form, the CDR3 reads TGTGCCAGTGCTTTTGGCGGGAGGGTGAACACCGGGGAGCTGTTTTTT. Protein sequence: CASAFGGRVNTGELFF.

This chain connects TRBV6-5 to TRBJ1-5; the match to TRBD1 covers 7 bases. The J segment lost 5 bases and the V segment lost 4 bases, leaving 2 bases of the junction unmatched. Germline loops: CDR1 MNHEY, CDR2 SVGAGI. This CDR3 has 13 residues. This chain's CDR3 is CASSSDRDQPQHF. CDR3 nucleotides: TGTGCCAGCAGTTCTGACAGGGATCAGCCCCAGCATTTT.

The chain combines TRBV2 with TRBJ2-7; 11 bases are a match to TRBD2. With 11 bases clipped from V and 6 bases from J, the junction kept 12 bases outside the gene matches. Germline V CDR1 and CDR2: SNHLY, FYNNEI. This CDR3 has 14 residues. The CDR3 is CASATSGRRLEQYF. CDR3 nucleotide sequence: TGTGCCTCAGCCACTAGCGGGAGACGTCTCGAGCAGTACTTC.

The chain carries TRBV12-3 or TRBV12-4 and TRBJ2-7; D possibly corresponds to TRBD2 (6 bases). The CDR3 spans 13 residues. Deletions cut 5 bases from V and 7 bases from J, with 15 bases between. The CDR3 coding sequence is TGTGCCAGCAGTCCTGCTCGGAGGGCGGAGCAGTACTTC. Its protein product is CASSPARRAEQYF.

This clone was counted between two and nine times. V and J are TRBV4-1 and TRBJ1-2; D uncertain. The CDR3 spans 15 residues. Looked up from germline, CDR1 is MGHRA and CDR2 is YSYEKL. V was pared by 1 base and J by 0 bases, with 9 bases between. The CDR3 loop is CASSQAPNSNYGYTF. Written as DNA, the CDR3 is TGCGCCAGCAGCCAAGCCCCCAATTCTAACTATGGCTACACCTTC.

V is TRBV7-2 and J is TRBJ2-5, with 14 nucleotides matching TRBD2. From germline, CDR1 is SGHTA and CDR2 FQGNSA. The CDR3 is 17 residues long. The V gene end was trimmed by 1 base and the J gene end by 5 bases; junction bases not matched to a gene: 6. The CDR3 region has the DNA TGTGCCAGCAGCTTAGTTGGGACTAGCGGGGGTGGGGAGACCCAGTACTTC. Protein sequence: CASSLVGTSGGGETQYF.

This clone was observed a handful of times. In nucleotides, the CDR3 is TGTGCCAGCAGCCGGACAGGGAGCACAGATACGCAGTATTTT. Protein product: CASSRTGSTDTQYF. The V call is TRBV6-2 or TRBV6-3, the J call TRBJ2-3; TRBD1 matches 8 bases. Germline V gene data show CDR1 as MNHEY and CDR2 as SVGEGT. The CDR3 covers 14 residues. The ends lost 6 bases at V and 0 bases at J; junction bases unmatched: 2.

The CDR3 reads CASSQAPTRGIVNSPLHF. The DNA for the CDR3 is TGCGCCAGCAGCCAAGCCCCGACCCGGGGGATAGTTAATTCACCCCTCCACTTT. The J gene is TRBJ1-6, the V gene TRBV4-1, with D possibly matching TRBD1 (5 bases). Trimming cost V 1 base and J 6 bases, with 19 bases left between them. CDR3 length equals 18 residues. CDR1 is MGHRA, CDR2 YSYEKL, per germline.

The chain couples TRBV3-1 (or the pseudogene TRBV3-2) to TRBJ2-3; D might be TRBD1 (6 bases). The ends were cut back, 3 bases at V and 4 bases at J, with 14 bases in the middle. This CDR3 has 15 amino acids. Germline loops: CDR1 LGHDT, CDR2 YNNKEL (reference sequence). The CDR3 DNA follows: TGTGCCAGCAGCCAGACCAAAGAGGGGGCAGATACGCAGTATTTT. Protein: CASSQTKEGADTQYF.

The J gene is TRBJ1-1, the V gene TRBV5-1; TRBD1 matches at 7 bases. Germline assignment: CDR1 SGHRS and CDR2 YFSETQ. There are 13 residues in the CDR3. J lost 5 bases, V lost 2 bases, and 3 bases had no gene match. The CDR3 region is CASSFQGETEAFF. In nucleotides, the CDR3 is TGCGCCAGCAGCTTCCAGGGGGAGACTGAAGCTTTCTTT. The full variable domain, rest sourced from reference TRBV5-1 and TRBJ1-1, is KAGVTQTPRYLIKTRGQQVTLSCSPISGHRSVSWYQQTPGQGLQFLFEYFSETQRNKGNFPGRFSGRQFSNSRSEMNVSTLELGDSALYLCASSFQGETEAFFGQGTRLTVV.

This rearrangement joins TRBV7-3 to TRBJ2-4, with 7 positions matching TRBD1. Trimming took 5 bases from V and 0 from J; bases not matched to a gene: 7. Germline-derived CDR1 and CDR2 are SGHTA and FQGTGA. The length of the CDR3 is 16 residues. CDR3 amino acids: CASSPGQALAKNIQYF. In nucleotides, the CDR3 is TGTGCCAGCAGCCCCGGACAGGCGCTAGCCAAAAACATTCAGTACTTC.

The rearrangement uses TRBV6-2 or TRBV6-3 and TRBJ2-5; D possibly corresponds to TRBD2 (5 bases). V lost 2 bases and J 4 bases, leaving 8 bases between the germline ends. The CDR3 spans 13 residues. Germline V gene data show CDR1 as MNHEY and CDR2 as SVGEGT. CDR3 sequence (DNA): TGTGCCAGCAGTTACCGTGGGAGAGAGACCCAGTACTTC. Translation gives CASSYRGRETQYF.